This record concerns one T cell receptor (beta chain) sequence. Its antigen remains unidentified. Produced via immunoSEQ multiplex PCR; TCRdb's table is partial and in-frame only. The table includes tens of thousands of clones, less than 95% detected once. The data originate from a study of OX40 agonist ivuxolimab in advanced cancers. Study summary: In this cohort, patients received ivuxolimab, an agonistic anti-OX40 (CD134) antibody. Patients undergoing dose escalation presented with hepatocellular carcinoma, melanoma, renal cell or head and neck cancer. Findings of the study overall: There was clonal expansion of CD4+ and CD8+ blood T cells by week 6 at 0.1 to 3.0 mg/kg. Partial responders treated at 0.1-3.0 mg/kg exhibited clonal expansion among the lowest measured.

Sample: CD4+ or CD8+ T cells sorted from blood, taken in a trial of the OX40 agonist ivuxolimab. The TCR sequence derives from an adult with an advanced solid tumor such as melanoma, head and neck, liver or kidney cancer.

For the CDR3, the DNA is TGTGCCAGCAGTCAATTGACTAGCGGGGCCGTAGATACGCAGTATTTT. Translating it yields CASSQLTSGAVDTQYF. The J gene is TRBJ2-3, the V gene TRBV9, with 11 bases lining up with TRBD2. This CDR3 comprises 16 residues. Germline CDR1 SGDLS, CDR2 YYNGEE. V lost 5 bases, J lost 5 bases, and 10 bases stayed unmatched.